This is a list of T cell receptor beta chains from one sample in a study of human T cells and chemical hapten exposure. TCRdb processed the RACE reads anew with MiXCR; each CDR3 protein has one entry. The data contain tens of thousands of distinct CDR3 sequences, about an eighth of them singletons. The sequenced sample was whole blood, obtained in connection with sensitization to the hapten diphenylcyclopropenone (DPC). These receptors were taken from a woman aged 25 to 45 with alopecia areata. Some clones in this sample may be carry-over from other donors' samples. The CDR3 runs from the conserved cysteine through the conserved F or W. A D gene is named only where the DNA matches it firmly. Some rows mark clone size as missing; the rest say once, few, many or name a class of expanded clone.

cdr3_nt	cdr3_aa	v_call	clone_size	d_call	j_call
TGTGCCAGCAGTTACTCGAAGTACGAGCAGTACTTC	CASSYSKYEQYF	TRBV6-2/TRBV6-3	many	.	TRBJ2-7
TGCGCCAGCAGCCAAGCAAAGACAGCATCTGGGGCCAACGTCCTGACTTTC	CASSQAKTASGANVLTF	TRBV4-3	few	.	TRBJ2-6
TGTGCCAGCAGTTATATCCAGGGTTACGGCTACACCTTC	CASSYIQGYGYTF	TRBV6-5	many	.	TRBJ1-2
TGCAGTGCTAGGGGACTCACCCCCAATGAGCAGTTCTTC	CSARGLTPNEQFF	TRBV20-1	many	.	TRBJ2-1
TGTGCCAGCAGTAGACTAGCGGGAGGGGTCTACGAGCAGTACTTC	CASSRLAGGVYEQYF	TRBV7-2	few	TRBD2	TRBJ2-7
TGCAGTGCTAGAAAACGCGGGGTCTACGAGCAGTACTTC	CSARKRGVYEQYF	TRBV20-1	many	.	TRBJ2-7
TGTGCCAGCACCCTGGGACAGGGAGCGAACACCGGGGAGCTGTTTTTT	CASTLGQGANTGELFF	TRBV7-2	few	TRBD1	TRBJ2-2
TGTGCCATCAGCCCCCTTTCGTGGGACAAGGACTATGGCTACACCTTC	CAISPLSWDKDYGYTF	TRBV10-3	many	.	TRBJ1-2
TGCAGTGCTAGAGACGTTGTAGCGGGGCCCACTCCCTACGAGCAGTACTTC	CSARDVVAGPTPYEQYF	TRBV20-1	few	TRBD2	TRBJ2-7
TGTGCCAGCAGGACAGGACAGAGACACACTGAAGCTTTCTTT	CASRTGQRHTEAFF	TRBV6-5	many	.	TRBJ1-1
TGTGCCAGCAGCCAAGATTTCGCAGGGAGGGGCACAGATACGCAGTATTTT	CASSQDFAGRGTDTQYF	TRBV14	many	TRBD2	TRBJ2-3
TGTGCCAGCAGTGAATCTCTACGGGAGGGCGGGACAGATACGCAGTATTTT	CASSESLREGGTDTQYF	TRBV25-1	many	TRBD2	TRBJ2-3
TGTGCCAGTAGACACAGGGGTCCGGGAGAGACCCAGTACTTC	CASRHRGPGETQYF	TRBV19	.	TRBD1	TRBJ2-5
TGTGCCAGCAGCTTAACCCAAACGGATGAGCAGTTCTTC	CASSLTQTDEQFF	TRBV7-3	.	.	TRBJ2-1
TGTGCCAGCAGTGAAGAGTTTGGTGGCTACACCTTC	CASSEEFGGYTF	TRBV2	few	.	TRBJ1-2
TGTGCCAGCAGTTTGACAGGGAACTATGGCTACACCTTC	CASSLTGNYGYTF	TRBV27	many	TRBD1	TRBJ1-2
TGCGCGGGAAGCGGAGACCGATCCTACGAGCAGTACTTC	CAGSGDRSYEQYF	TRBV10-2	many	.	TRBJ2-7
TGTGCCAGCTCACCCAAAGGTGGTGAGGGAAACACCATATATTTT	CASSPKGGEGNTIYF	TRBV18	few	.	TRBJ1-3
TGCAGCGTTGATCGACATGACCAAGAGACCCAGTACTTC	CSVDRHDQETQYF	TRBV29-1	.	.	TRBJ2-5
TGTGCCAGCAGACGTGATCAGGATACGCAGTATTTT	CASRRDQDTQYF	TRBV5-4	.	.	TRBJ2-3
TGTGCCAGCAGCTTAATTGGGGGAATGAACACTGAAGCTTTCTTT	CASSLIGGMNTEAFF	TRBV7-3	many	.	TRBJ1-1
TGTGCCAGCAGCCTCTCCGGTAGGAGGAATGAAAAACTGTTTTTT	CASSLSGRRNEKLFF	TRBV5-4	.	.	TRBJ1-4
TGCAGTGCTAGGCGGCAGCCCAAAAACATTCAGTACTTC	CSARRQPKNIQYF	TRBV20-1	.	.	TRBJ2-4
TGCGCCAGCAGCCAAGAACCCAGGCTCCCTAATGAAAAACTGTTTTTT	CASSQEPRLPNEKLFF	TRBV4-3	many	.	TRBJ1-4
TGTGCCAGCAGTGCGGGACAGATCTATGGCTACACCTTC	CASSAGQIYGYTF	TRBV25-1	.	TRBD1	TRBJ1-2
TGTGCCAGCAGTGGGGACCGACGTATGGGCTACACCTTC	CASSGDRRMGYTF	TRBV28	many	.	TRBJ1-2
TGTGCCTGGAAGTACACCGGGGAGCTGTTTTTT	CAWKYTGELFF	TRBV30	many	.	TRBJ2-2
TGTGCCAGCTCACCGACAGCAAATGTACAGGGTAATATTGGAAACACCATATATTTT	CASSPTANVQGNIGNTIYF	TRBV18	many	.	TRBJ1-3
TGTGCCAGCAGTTACTCAGGGCTAGCGGGAGTAACCGGGGAGCTGTTTTTT	CASSYSGLAGVTGELFF	TRBV6-5	.	TRBD2	TRBJ2-2